These 22 T cell receptor beta chains were sequenced from one sample in a study of T cell repertoires in cytomegalovirus infection. TCRdb called the reads again in MiXCR, with one record for every CDR3 protein. The repertoire holds about 400,000 distinct CDR3 sequences, 15% to 20% seen once, with 8.7% in the top ten. Sequencing used PBMCs. These receptors were collected from a human donor in good health (CMV status not recorded). Some clones in this sample may be carry-over from other donors' samples.

The chain links TRBV27 to TRBJ2-5, with D possibly being TRBD2 (6 bases). The V gene's germline CDR1 is MNHEY and CDR2 SMNVEV (reference sequence). The CDR3 has 14 amino acids. Trimming shortened V by 8 bases and J by 5 bases, and 18 bases separated the two germline ends. The DNA of the CDR3 is TGTGCCAGCCGCCCGATGGGGGGTGGGGAGACCCAGTACTTC. This translates into CASRPMGGGETQYF.

The J gene is TRBJ2-5, the V gene TRBV5-4; the match to TRBD2 covers 8 bases. The germline CDR1 and CDR2 sequences are SGHNT and YYREEE (reference sequence). The CDR3 runs to 16 residues. The J segment lost 5 bases and the V segment lost 2 bases, leaving 11 bases of the junction unmatched. The chain's CDR3 is CASSFTQGGRLETQYF. CDR3 nucleotides: TGTGCCAGCAGCTTTACCCAAGGCGGGAGGCTTGAGACCCAGTACTTC.

This clonotype was picked up many times. The chain has TRBV7-2 and TRBJ2-5; D is uncertain. The germline V gene encodes CDR1 SGHTA and CDR2 FQGNSA. This CDR3 region has 14 residues. V gave up 1 base and J gave up 7 bases, with 13 bases separating them. CDR3 DNA: TGTGCCAGCAGCTTAGGGTGGACGGCGTGGACCCAGTACTTC. Translating gives CASSLGWTAWTQYF.

This clonotype turned up a few times. The chain uses TRBV12-3 or TRBV12-4 and TRBJ2-3; maybe TRBD2 (6 bases). The CDR3 is made up of 11 amino acids. Trimming cost V 6 bases and J 5 bases, with 6 bases left between them. CDR3 region: CASRGGDTQYF. The DNA for the CDR3 is TGTGCCAGCAGGGGAGGAGATACGCAGTATTTT.

This clonotype has at least ten counts. Here the CDR3 DNA reads TGTGCCAGCAGTTACGACGGTCAGCCCCAGCATTTT. It yields the protein CASSYDGQPQHF. The chain uses TRBV6-2 or TRBV6-3 and TRBJ1-5; D not certain. Trimming removed 2 bases from V and 6 bases from J, with 5 bases in between. The CDR3 is made up of 12 amino acids. Germline V CDR1 and CDR2: MNHEY, SVGEGT.

In its sample, this clonotype was seen a few times. The V call is TRBV19, the J call TRBJ1-5; TRBD1 might be the D (5 bases). The germline CDR1 and CDR2 sequences are LNHDA and SQIVND (reference sequence). The length of the CDR3 is 15 residues. The V gene lost 3 bases and the J gene lost 4 bases, with 13 bases spanning the gap. The CDR3 spells CASSIGRVGNQPQHF. CDR3 bases: TGTGCCAGTAGTATCGGCAGGGTGGGAAATCAGCCCCAGCATTTT.

This clonotype was seen ten or more times. The gene calls are TRBV12-3 or TRBV12-4 and TRBJ1-2, with TRBD1 as a possible D gene (6 bases). The germline V and J ends were trimmed by 3 bases and 6 bases, with 14 bases remaining between them. CDR3 length: 14 residues. CDR3 nucleotide sequence: TGTGCCAGCAGTTTTTCGCAGGGGTTAAATGGCTACACCTTC. Translation gives CASSFSQGLNGYTF.

This clonotype was picked up many times. The chain carries TRBV7-8 and TRBJ2-2; perhaps TRBD1 as D (6 bases). The CDR3 loop spans 14 amino acids. Trimming cost V 2 bases and J 3 bases, with 7 bases left between them. Germline V gene data show CDR1 as SGHVS and CDR2 as FQNEAQ. The CDR3 here is CASSLTGYTGELFF. CDR3 DNA sequence: TGTGCCAGCAGCTTAACAGGGTACACCGGGGAGCTGTTTTTT. The whole variable domain, filled in from reference TRBV7-8 and TRBJ2-2, reads GAGVSQSPRYKVAKRGQDVALRCDPISGHVSLFWYQQALGQGPEFLTYFQNEAQLDKSGLPSDRFFAERPEGSVSTLKIQRTQQEDSAVYLCASSLTGYTGELFFGEGSRLTVL.

The rearrangement joins TRBV19 to TRBJ1-1; D uncertain. Trimming took 10 bases from V and 8 from J, leaving 14 bases between them. There are 11 residues in the CDR3. CDR1 is LNHDA and CDR2 is SQIVND in the germline V gene (reference sequence). The CDR3: CATDSGKEAFF. Written as DNA, the CDR3 is TGTGCCACCGACTCTGGCAAGGAAGCTTTCTTT.

This clonotype was seen a handful of times. The chain joins TRBV24-1 to TRBJ2-1; 13 nucleotides align to TRBD2. Germline CDR1 is KGHDR and CDR2 is SFDVKD. The CDR3 is made up of 16 amino acids. V gave up 7 bases and J gave up 2 bases; unmatched junction bases: 4. CDR3 protein: CATRATSGGTYNEQFF. CDR3 sequence (DNA): TGTGCCACCAGGGCGACTAGCGGGGGGACCTACAATGAGCAGTTCTTC.

V usage is TRBV15 and J usage is TRBJ1-1; D may be TRBD1 (6 bases). CDR1 and CDR2 from the germline V gene are LNHNV and YYDKDF (reference sequence). The V gene lost 4 bases and the J gene lost 0 bases, with 9 bases spanning the gap. The CDR3 sequence is 14 residues long. The CDR3 DNA is TGTGCCACCAGCAAAGGGGGGATGAACACTGAAGCTTTCTTT. The encoded protein is CATSKGGMNTEAFF.

The V and J genes are TRBV20-1 and TRBJ1-2; 7 bases map to TRBD1. Germline V gene data show CDR1 as DFQATT and CDR2 as SNEGSKA (reference sequence). Losses at the gene ends were 6 bases for V and 1 base for J; bases not matched to a gene: 8. The CDR3 covers 14 residues. The CDR3 sequence is CSALPQGVNYGYTF. DNA for the CDR3: TGCAGTGCCCTCCCCCAGGGGGTTAACTATGGCTACACCTTC.

This clonotype turned up a few times. V is TRBV29-1 and J is TRBJ1-2; possibly TRBD1 for D (5 bases). V was cut by 7 bases and J by 3 bases, with 18 bases left in between. This CDR3 comprises 14 residues. Germline CDR1 reads SQVTM; CDR2 reads ANQGSEA. The CDR3 DNA reads TGCAGCGCTTTCTTGGGGAGAGGGGACTATGGCTACACCTTC. Translating gives CSAFLGRGDYGYTF. Complete variable domain (other parts from reference TRBV29-1 and TRBJ1-2): SAVISQKPSRDICQRGTSLTIQCQVDSQVTMMFWYRQQPGQSLTLIATANQGSEATYESGFVIDKFPISRPNLTFSTLTVSNMSPEDSSIYLCSAFLGRGDYGYTFGSGTRLTVV.

This clonotype was seen more than once but under ten times. The chain has TRBV7-9 and TRBJ2-5, with a weak D call TRBD2 (6 bases). V dropped 4 bases and J dropped 3 bases, with 12 bases sitting between them. The CDR3 is made up of 14 amino acids. The germline gives CDR1 SEHNR, CDR2 FQNEAQ (reference sequence). For the CDR3, the DNA is TGTGCCAGCAGCTCGCTAGCGATGGAAGAGACCCAGTACTTC. This gives the protein CASSSLAMEETQYF.

This chain uses TRBV20-1 with TRBJ2-3, with D maybe TRBD1 (6 bases). This CDR3 has 16 amino acids. CDR1 and CDR2 (germline): DFQATT, SNEGSKA (reference sequence). V shed 6 bases and J shed 4 bases, with 23 bases lying between them. The CDR3 loop is CSALPALFRGPDTQYF. The CDR3 nucleotides are TGCAGTGCGCTCCCTGCCTTGTTCAGGGGTCCAGATACGCAGTATTTT.

This clonotype showed up just a few times. V and J are TRBV12-3 or TRBV12-4 and TRBJ2-3, with 10 bases identical to TRBD2. The length of the CDR3 is 17 residues. The V and J ends lost 4 bases and 2 bases, in that order; junction bases with no gene match: 9. In DNA, the CDR3 is TGTGCCAGCAGTTCGTGGGAGCGGGGGGGATACACAGATACGCAGTATTTT. It specifies CASSSWERGGYTDTQYF.

This clonotype showed up just a few times. V usage is TRBV7-2 and J usage is TRBJ2-1; D possibly corresponds to TRBD1 (5 bases). This CDR3 is 12 amino acids long. V was clipped by 4 bases and J by 10 bases, with 11 bases between them. Germline CDR1 SGHTA, CDR2 FQGNSA. CDR3 sequence reads: CASSSYRQEQFF. CDR3 coding DNA: TGTGCCAGCAGCTCGTACCGACAGGAGCAGTTCTTC. The full variable domain, in which reference TRBV7-2 and TRBJ2-1 provide the parts outside the CDR3, is GAGVSQSPSNKVTEKGKDVELRCDPISGHTALYWYRQSLGQGLEFLIYFQGNSAPDKSGLPSDRFSAERTGGSVSTLTIQRTQQEDSAVYLCASSSYRQEQFFGPGTRLTVL.

This clonotype was detected a few times. The CDR3 is CASSQGDLEQYF. The CDR3 coding sequence is TGTGCCAGTAGCCAAGGGGATTTAGAGCAGTACTTC. The chain combines TRBV19 with TRBJ2-7; possible D gene TRBD1, 5 bases. The CDR3 loop spans 12 amino acids. Between the trimmed V and J ends, which lost 6 bases and 7 bases, there was a span of 13 bases. Per germline, CDR1 LNHDA and CDR2 SQIVND (reference sequence).

In its sample, this clonotype was seen many times. CDR3 nucleotides: TGCAGTGGAGGGGGATTTCGCAATGAGCAGTTCTTC. Residues: CSGGGFRNEQFF. The chain recombines TRBV20-1 with TRBJ2-1, with D possibly TRBD1 on 6 matching bases. V lost 7 bases and J lost 6, with 13 bases in between. Germline CDR1 reads DFQATT; CDR2 reads SNEGSKA (reference sequence). This CDR3 is 12 amino acids long.

This clonotype was detected only a few times. V and J are TRBV4-3 and TRBJ1-2; 8 bases are a match to TRBD1. The CDR3 is made up of 18 amino acids. Germline CDR1 and CDR2: LGHNA and YSLEER. Trimming cost V 0 bases and J 2 bases; bases outside gene matches: 11. The CDR3 region has the DNA TGCGCCAGCAGCCAAGATCCGCCAGGGGGCGATAGGAACTATGGCTACACCTTC. This codes for CASSQDPPGGDRNYGYTF.

This rearrangement joins TRBV12-3 or TRBV12-4 to TRBJ2-3; no definite D call. V dropped 2 bases and J dropped 5 bases, with 8 bases sitting between them. The CDR3 sequence is 13 residues long. The chain's CDR3 is CASSLRSLDTQYF. The CDR3 DNA reads as TGTGCCAGCAGTTTAAGGTCATTAGATACGCAGTATTTT.

Only a few counts were recorded for this clonotype. The chain carries TRBV7-2 and TRBJ1-1, with unresolved D. From germline, CDR1 is SGHTA and CDR2 FQGNSA. Trimming took 2 bases from V and 7 from J, leaving 8 bases between them. The CDR3 covers 12 residues. CDR3 in DNA: TGTGCCAGCAGCTTAACACAGAATGAAGCTTTCTTT. This codes for CASSLTQNEAFF.